One sample yielded the 19 T cell receptor beta chains listed below, sequenced in a study of shared clonotypes between healthy human individuals (dated by TCRdb to about 2020). Preparation of the library involved the immunoSEQ multiplex PCR assay. TCRdb provides this immuneACCESS table in a form limited to in-frame rearrangements. Some clones are lacking; in checked studies, under half of them reflect an unresolved V gene, and why the rest are absent is not known. This sample holds more than 2,000,000 clones; over 85% were observed only once. More than 0.12% of the sample rests with the top ten. The specimen sequenced was naive CD4+ T cells sorted from blood. This specimen's cell subset or site label, interpreted: CD45RA+ positively selected. These receptors were collected from a man aged 18 to 30 in good health.

CDR3 in amino acids: CVGWNYGYTF. The CDR3, as DNA: TGTGTCGGCTGGAACTATGGCTACACCTTC. This rearrangement joins TRBV21-1 to TRBJ1-2. TRBV21-1 is deemed a pseudogene. The CDR3 has 10 residues.

The genes are TRBV5-6 and TRBJ1-4; D uncertain. The CDR3 runs 16 residues. The germline CDR1 and CDR2 sequences are SGHDT and YYEEEE. The germline V and J ends were trimmed by 0 bases and 8 bases, with 17 bases remaining between them. This CDR3 reads CASSLDLGPGGEKLFF. DNA of the CDR3: TGTGCCAGCAGCTTGGATCTCGGTCCGGGTGGGGAAAAACTGTTTTTT.

The chain recombines TRBV18 with TRBJ1-3; the D is unclear. Germline V gene data show CDR1 as KGHSH and CDR2 as LQKENI. The CDR3 runs 15 residues. V was cut by 2 bases and J by 0 bases, with 8 bases left in between. CDR3 in DNA: TGTGCCAGCTCACCAACCTTAGGCTCTGGAAACACCATATATTTT. Its protein product is CASSPTLGSGNTIYF.

This clone showed up just once. V gene TRBV5-6 combines with J gene TRBJ1-2; D is ambiguous. This CDR3 is built from 15 residues. V was trimmed by 2 bases and J by 2 bases, leaving 13 bases between them. Germline CDR1 and CDR2: SGHDT and YYEEEE. The CDR3 region is CASSLGKALNYGYTF. The CDR3 bases are TGTGCCAGCAGCTTAGGAAAGGCGCTCAACTATGGCTACACCTTC.

The chain combines TRBV28 with TRBJ1-2, with D maybe TRBD1 (5 bases). Between the trimmed V and J ends, which lost 8 bases and 4 bases, there was a span of 20 bases. Germline lookup yields CDR1 MDHEN and CDR2 SYDVKM. The CDR3 consists of 15 residues. The CDR3 loop is CASRDGSPKSYGYTF. In DNA, the CDR3 is TGTGCCAGCCGGGACGGAAGCCCGAAGTCCTATGGCTACACCTTC.

The rearrangement links TRBV10-1 to TRBJ2-3, with TRBD2 identical over 7 bases. V shed 6 bases and J 1 base; nucleotides not matched to a gene: 7. Germline assignment: CDR1 WNHNN and CDR2 SYGVQD (reference sequence). The CDR3 contains 15 residues. DNA of the CDR3: TGCGCCAGCAGCGCACTAGCGTCGGGCACAGATACGCAGTATTTT. Its protein product is CASSALASGTDTQYF.

The chain is built from TRBV19 and TRBJ2-7; TRBD2 agrees at 8 bases. J gave up 2 bases and V 3 bases, and 9 bases lay outside the gene matches. CDR3 length equals 16 residues. Germline V lookup: CDR1 LNHDA, CDR2 SQIVND (reference sequence). CDR3 sequence: CASSMSLAGGAYEQYF. CDR3 DNA sequence: TGTGCCAGTAGTATGTCCCTCGCGGGGGGAGCCTACGAGCAGTACTTC.

The J gene is TRBJ2-7, the V gene TRBV28, with D possibly called TRBD1 or TRBD2 (5 bases each). Looked up from germline, CDR1 is MDHEN and CDR2 is SYDVKM. The CDR3 length is 15 residues. The germline V and J ends were trimmed by 5 bases and 10 bases, with 24 bases remaining between them. The DNA of the CDR3 is TGTGCCAGCAGTCGAGAGGGACCGACCCTACGAAAACAGTACTTC. Its protein is CASSREGPTLRKQYF.

J is TRBJ2-7 and V is TRBV10-1, with TRBD2 matching 9 bases. CDR3 length equals 15 residues. Trimming removed 3 bases from V and 7 bases from J; junction bases left unmatched: 10. Germline V gene sequence: CDR1 WNHNN, CDR2 SYGVQD (reference sequence). The CDR3 DNA follows: TGCGCCAGCAGTGATGAGGTGGTCCTAGCGGGAGAGCAGTACTTC. It translates to CASSDEVVLAGEQYF.

This sequence joins TRBV4-3 and TRBJ2-2, with a weak D call TRBD2 (6 bases). The CDR3 contains 11 residues. The germline CDR1 and CDR2 sequences are LGHNA and YSLEER. The V end lost 1 base, the J end lost 16 bases, and 10 bases lay between the germline ends. The CDR3 region has the DNA TGCGCCAGCAGCCAAGGGGACTTCAGGTTTTTT. Translation: CASSQGDFRFF.

The rearrangement joins TRBV5-6 to TRBJ2-5; the D is unclear. V gave up 7 bases and J gave up 0 bases, with 10 bases separating them. CDR1 is SGHDT and CDR2 is YYEEEE in the germline V gene. CDR3 length equals 13 residues. The CDR3 sequence is CASSPTYQETQYF. CDR3 nucleotide sequence: TGTGCCAGCTCCCCCACGTACCAAGAGACCCAGTACTTC.

The V and J genes are TRBV7-9 and TRBJ2-1; TRBD2 matches at 8 bases. The CDR3 consists of 19 residues. CDR1 is SEHNR and CDR2 is FQNEAQ in the germline V gene (reference sequence). J gave up 3 bases and V 1 base, and 14 bases lay outside the gene matches. Here the CDR3 DNA reads TGTGCCAGCAGCTTAGAGATAGCGGGGTGGGGGACGAACTACAATGAGCAGTTCTTC. This gives the protein CASSLEIAGWGTNYNEQFF.

V and J are TRBV5-7 and TRBJ2-1; D call uncertain. TRBV5-7 is designated an ORF whose function remains uncertain. The V and J ends lost 4 bases and 6 bases respectively, with 8 bases between them. CDR3 length: 12 residues. The CDR3 DNA reads TGTGCCAGCAGCCCTGACATCAATGAGCAGTTCTTC. It translates to CASSPDINEQFF.

The chain combines TRBV28 with TRBJ2-3; a weak D match, TRBD2 (6 bases). The CDR3 has 15 amino acids. The ends were cut back, 4 bases at V and 1 base at J, with 12 bases in the middle. Germline CDR1 reads MDHEN; CDR2 reads SYDVKM. CDR3 nucleotides: TGTGCCAGCAGTTCCCGGAGGGAGGGCACAGATACGCAGTATTTT. Translating it yields CASSSRREGTDTQYF.

This clone was counted a few times. CDR3 in DNA: TGCGCCAGCAGTACGACATCCGAGCAGTTCTTC. It yields the protein CASSTTSEQFF. The chain combines TRBV10-1 with TRBJ2-1; D not resolved. The CDR3 sequence is 11 residues long. The V end lost 5 bases, the J end lost 10 bases, and 9 bases lay between the germline ends. The germline gives CDR1 WNHNN, CDR2 SYGVQD (reference sequence).

The chain links TRBV5-4 to TRBJ2-2; TRBD2 matches at 8 bases. Trimming at V came to 0 bases and at J to 0 bases, leaving 1 base not matched to a gene. Germline-derived CDR1 and CDR2 are SGHNT and YYREEE (reference sequence). This CDR3 has 16 amino acids. The CDR3 DNA follows: TGTGCCAGCAGCTTGGGACTAGCGTCGAACACCGGGGAGCTGTTTTTT. Amino acids: CASSLGLASNTGELFF. Full variable domain (outside the CDR3, taken from reference TRBV5-4 and TRBJ2-2): ETGVTQSPTHLIKTRGQQVTLRCSSQSGHNTVSWYQQALGQGPQFIFQYYREEENGRGNFPPRFSGLQFPNYSSELNVNALELDDSALYLCASSLGLASNTGELFFGEGSRLTVL.

The chain recombines TRBV7-3 with TRBJ2-1; D perhaps matches TRBD1 (6 bases). V was clipped by 6 bases and J by 9 bases, with 18 bases between them. The germline V gene has CDR1 SGHTA and CDR2 FQGTGA. The CDR3 is made up of 14 amino acids. CDR3 loop: CASSTRGGAIEQFF. DNA of the CDR3: TGTGCCAGCAGTACTCGAGGGGGAGCAATTGAGCAGTTCTTC.

The chain uses TRBV27 and TRBJ2-6; no clear D. This CDR3 has 15 amino acids. The germline V gene encodes CDR1 MNHEY and CDR2 SMNVEV (reference sequence). V was trimmed by 2 bases and J by 2 bases, leaving 7 bases between them. The CDR3: CASSLIYPGANVLTF. In nucleotides, the CDR3 is TGTGCCAGCAGTTTAATTTACCCTGGGGCCAACGTCCTGACTTTC.

This chain connects TRBV7-2 to TRBJ2-5; a weak D match, TRBD1 (6 bases). This CDR3 is built from 15 residues. V lost 0 bases and J lost 1, with 9 bases in between. Per the germline V gene, CDR1 is SGHTA and CDR2 is FQGNSA. CDR3 sequence: CASSLAGTRQETQYF. The CDR3 nucleotides read TGTGCCAGCAGCTTAGCGGGGACACGCCAAGAGACCCAGTACTTC.